The rows below give T cell receptor beta chains drawn from one sample of a study of T cells in Graves' hyperthyroidism and ophthalmopathy. TCRdb redid the calling of the multiplex PCR reads with MiXCR, one entry per CDR3 protein. The sample carries about 500,000 distinct CDR3 sequences, approximately 48% recorded once. Sequenced sample: peripheral blood or thyroid tissue (not recorded which). The receptor set was obtained from an adult woman with Graves' disease, either hyperthyroidism or ophthalmopathy (not recorded which). Both conserved end residues are part of each CDR3. Fields, in order: V gene, CDR3 protein.

TRBV5-1	CASSTSGRAEETQYF
TRBV6-5	CASRARGIFKAFF
TRBV20-1	CSARDASGEAFF
TRBV28	CASNPSGRSNGYTF
TRBV19	CASSTPWGSHQPQHF
TRBV25-1	CASSDPGTGSDSPLHF
TRBV6-5	CASSYSRGANVLTF
TRBV20-1	CSAVRGKGNTF
TRBV2	CASIPRLRGEQYF
TRBV20-1	CSATRGSSYEQYF
TRBV2	CASSAAGTGGFEQYF
TRBV7-2	CASSLGRTGPSYEQYF
TRBV7-7	CASSGGLAQETQYF
TRBV5-1	CASSEMTGGAGANVLTF
TRBV20-1	CSAQGPSGSGETQYF
TRBV7-9	CASSFQGAVWANVLTF
TRBV11-2	CASSLLDLGSGNTIYF
TRBV5-1	CASSLTGLSYEQYF
TRBV5-6	CASSADRTNQPQHF
TRBV20-1	CSARSLAGGDDGYTF
TRBV3-1	CASKRAGYQETQYF
TRBV20-1	CSASRLAEPYEQYF
TRBV10-3	CASTGTGEQYF
TRBV11-2	CASSLRLRLGVTYEQYF
TRBV4-1	CASSQVVAVGTEAFF
TRBV29-1	CSVEEGASTEAFF
TRBV11-2	CASSSRPTHQRAYGYTF
TRBV2	CASIDRASGGYTF
TRBV7-8	CASSLGFIGQFGQYF